This T cell receptor beta chain is drawn from a study of blood T cell repertoires in COVID-19. Study-level information: Sources were T cells, B-cell-depleted T cells, or PBMCs; the material itself was cDNA or gDNA.

Clones were read by immunoSEQ multiplex PCR, and TCRdb kept only the in-frame ones, dropping some. This sample yields about 210,000 clones, of which 87% are seen a single time; over 9% belongs to the top ten. The CDR3 totals 14 residues. Trimming took 0 bases from V and 4 from J, leaving 8 bases between them. Germline V gives CDR1 SGHDN, CDR2 FVKESK. Clinical history reported by participants formed the basis on which cohorts were assigned. This chain links TRBV14 with TRBJ2-3; D call uncertain. The specimen was PBMCs or T cells enriched from blood (not recorded which). The clonotype comes from a man between 18 and 29 years old with acute COVID-19. The DNA of the CDR3 is TGTGCCAGCAGCCAAGAGTTGGGCCCAGATACGCAGTATTTT. The encoded protein is CASSQELGPDTQYF. The variable domain in full, with the rest retrieved from reference TRBV14 and TRBJ2-3, is EAGVTQFPSHSVIEKGQTVTLRCDPISGHDNLYWYRRVMGKEIKFLLHFVKESKQDESGMPNNRFLAERTGGTYSTLKVQPAELEDSGVYFCASSQELGPDTQYFGPGTRLTVL.